A single sample gave rise to the 22 T cell receptor beta chains below, sequenced in a study of shared clonotypes between healthy human individuals. Produced via immunoSEQ multiplex PCR; TCRdb's table is partial and in-frame only. The sample lists 850,000 to 1,200,000 clones, approximately 76% occurring once. The sequencing sample was made of memory CD4+ T cells sorted from blood. The sample's subset: CD45RA-negative fraction. These receptors were obtained from a man younger than 35 in good health.

This clone showed up just a few times. V gene TRBV28 combines with J gene TRBJ2-4; tentative D call: TRBD1 (7 bases). The length of the CDR3 is 15 residues. Germline CDR1 MDHEN, CDR2 SYDVKM. Trimming shortened V by 5 bases and J by 3 bases, and 14 bases separated the two germline ends. The CDR3 sequence: CASSENRGGKNIQYF. CDR3 DNA sequence: TGTGCCAGCAGTGAAAACAGGGGAGGCAAAAACATTCAGTACTTC.

This clone was counted a single time. The V call is TRBV15, the J call TRBJ2-3; D is perhaps TRBD1 (6 bases). Looked up from germline, CDR1 is LNHNV and CDR2 is YYDKDF (reference sequence). V was trimmed by 2 bases and J by 5 bases, leaving 14 bases between them. This CDR3 contains 15 residues. CDR3 protein: CATSRSPGVEDTQYF. The CDR3 region has the DNA TGTGCCACCAGCAGATCTCCAGGGGTTGAAGATACGCAGTATTTT.

The rearrangement joins TRBV5-1 to TRBJ1-6; a possible D gene is TRBD1 (5 bases). The V gene lost 3 bases and the J gene lost 7 bases, with 11 bases spanning the gap. The CDR3 is 14 amino acids. Per the germline V gene, CDR1 is SGHRS and CDR2 is YFSETQ. The CDR3 DNA sequence: TGCGCCAGCAGCTCGGACAAAGGCAATTCACCCCTCCACTTT. This translates into CASSSDKGNSPLHF. The complete variable domain, with remaining parts taken from reference TRBV5-1 and TRBJ1-6, reads KAGVTQTPRYLIKTRGQQVTLSCSPISGHRSVSWYQQTPGQGLQFLFEYFSETQRNKGNFPGRFSGRQFSNSRSEMNVSTLELGDSALYLCASSSDKGNSPLHFGNGTRLTVT.

This chain joins TRBV27 and TRBJ1-5, with 9 bases matching TRBD1. Germline V gene lookup returns CDR1 MNHEY and CDR2 SMNVEV (reference sequence). The ends lost 5 bases at V and 0 bases at J; junction bases unmatched: 8. CDR3 length: 17 residues. The CDR3 bases are TGTGCCAGCAGTGAGAGGACAGGGGCAAATAGCAATCAGCCCCAGCATTTT. Encoded protein: CASSERTGANSNQPQHF.

Written as DNA, the CDR3 is TGTGCCAGCAGCTTAAACGGGCAGGGAGTTTCACCCCTCCACTTT. This gives the protein CASSLNGQGVSPLHF. This rearrangement joins TRBV7-2 to TRBJ1-6; TRBD1 is a possible D gene (5 bases). The CDR3 runs to 15 residues. CDR1 SGHTA and CDR2 FQGNSA come from the germline V gene. Trimming cost V 2 bases and J 9 bases, with 14 bases left between them.

The chain employs TRBV5-6 and TRBJ2-5; 9 bases are a match to TRBD2. The CDR3 runs to 14 residues. V gave up 0 bases and J gave up 5 bases; unmatched junction bases: 2. Germline CDR1 SGHDT, CDR2 YYEEEE. The CDR3 is CASSLGSGGETQYF. The CDR3 DNA follows: TGTGCCAGCAGCTTGGGTAGCGGGGGTGAGACCCAGTACTTC.

The genes are TRBV6-5 and TRBJ2-1; perhaps TRBD2 as D (5 bases). Per the germline V gene, CDR1 is MNHEY and CDR2 is SVGAGI. V gave up 5 bases and J gave up 10 bases, with 12 bases separating them. The CDR3 length is 12 residues. CDR3 sequence (DNA): TGTGCCAGCAGTCCCGGGGAACACGAGCAGTTCTTC. The encoded protein is CASSPGEHEQFF.

The chain joins TRBV6-1 to TRBJ1-1, with a weak D call TRBD1 (5 bases). Germline V gene data show CDR1 as MNHNS and CDR2 as SASEGT. V dropped 7 bases and J dropped 5 bases, with 20 bases sitting between them. The CDR3 covers 15 residues. CDR3 sequence: CASINLGTVGTEAFF. The CDR3 coding sequence is TGTGCCAGCATTAACTTAGGGACGGTGGGGACTGAAGCTTTCTTT.

This chain connects TRBV2 to TRBJ1-1; TRBD1 might be the D (5 bases). The CDR3 is 11 amino acids. Trimming removed 6 bases at V and 7 bases at J, with 9 bases between. Germline V CDR1 and CDR2: SNHLY, FYNNEI. The chain's CDR3 is CASSPQVEAFF. The CDR3 nucleotides read TGTGCCAGCAGCCCACAGGTTGAAGCTTTCTTT.

This chain connects TRBV30 to TRBJ1-2; TRBD1 is a possible D gene (6 bases). Between the trimmed V and J ends, which lost 5 bases and 2 bases, there was a span of 12 bases. The CDR3 runs to 13 residues. CDR1 and CDR2 (germline): GTSNPN, SVGIG (reference sequence). The CDR3 nucleotides read TGTGCCTGGCATGGACAGATCAACTATGGCTACACCTTC. Encoded protein: CAWHGQINYGYTF.

This clone was found a few times. J is TRBJ2-5 and V is TRBV30, with 10 nucleotides matching TRBD1. Gene TRBJ2-7 matches the end of the DNA better, so the J call may be wrong. Germline CDR1 is GTSNPN and CDR2 is SVGIG (reference sequence). The CDR3 totals 13 residues. In nucleotides, the CDR3 is TGTGCCTGGAGCCGGGACAGGGGCCACGAGCAGTACTTC. Its translation is CAWSRDRGHEQYF.

The chain joins TRBV4-2 to TRBJ2-7; 11 bases fit TRBD2. This CDR3 is 19 amino acids long. Germline V gives CDR1 LGHNA, CDR2 YNFKEQ. The trim removed 1 base at V and 2 bases at J, leaving 13 bases unmatched. The CDR3 region is CASSQAVAGGPWDPYEQYF. Here the CDR3 DNA reads TGTGCCAGCAGCCAAGCGGTAGCGGGGGGGCCTTGGGATCCCTACGAGCAGTACTTC.

The chain couples TRBV6-4 to TRBJ2-7, with TRBD1 identical over 9 bases. V was pared by 10 bases and J by 5 bases, with 9 bases of the junction left unmatched. Germline CDR1 and CDR2: MRHNA and SNTAGT. The CDR3 is 13 residues long. The CDR3 DNA is TGTGCCACCCCTGGGACAGGGAGACACGAGCAGTACTTC. Translation: CATPGTGRHEQYF.

The chain has TRBV15 and TRBJ2-1; D uncertain. The CDR3 is made up of 14 amino acids. The V gene's germline CDR1 is LNHNV and CDR2 YYDKDF (reference sequence). Trimming removed 0 bases from V and 4 bases from J, with 7 bases in between. The chain's CDR3 is CATSRDRAYNEQFF. In DNA, the CDR3 is TGTGCCACCAGCAGAGATAGGGCATACAATGAGCAGTTCTTC. Full variable domain (outside the CDR3, taken from reference TRBV15 and TRBJ2-1): DAMVIQNPRYQVTQFGKPVTLSCSQTLNHNVMYWYQQKSSQAPKLLFHYYDKDFNNEADTPDNFQSRRPNTSFCFLDIRSPGLGDTAMYLCATSRDRAYNEQFFGPGTRLTVL.

On this clone: This specimen includes other DNA sequences encoding the same CDR3. The rearrangement links TRBV20-1 to TRBJ1-1; the D is unclear. V shed 4 bases and J shed 1 base, with 4 bases lying between them. This CDR3 region has 11 residues. Germline V gene data show CDR1 as DFQATT and CDR2 as SNEGSKA (reference sequence). DNA of the CDR3: TGCAGTGCTACCTCGAACACTGAAGCTTTCTTT. Translated: CSATSNTEAFF.

This clone has a handful of counts. The CDR3 DNA sequence: TGTGCCAGCTCTAGCGGGGGGTCTGGGACCCAGTACTTC. Its translation: CASSSGGSGTQYF. The gene calls are TRBV2 and TRBJ2-5, with 11 nucleotides matching TRBD2. The trim removed 8 bases at V and 7 bases at J, leaving 6 bases unmatched. Germline CDR1 SNHLY, CDR2 FYNNEI. The CDR3 runs to 13 residues.

V and J are TRBV27 and TRBJ2-5; 8 bases line up with TRBD2. The length of the CDR3 is 17 residues. Germline CDR1 reads MNHEY; CDR2 reads SMNVEV (reference sequence). Trimming took 1 base from V and 2 from J; bases not matched to a gene: 9. CDR3 DNA: TGTGCCAGCAGTTTATGGCCCCAACAGCGGGGGCAAGAGACCCAGTACTTC. Amino acid sequence: CASSLWPQQRGQETQYF.

This chain connects TRBV6-5 to TRBJ2-3; TRBD2 aligns across 8 bases. CDR1 is MNHEY and CDR2 is SVGAGI in the germline V gene. The CDR3 is made up of 14 amino acids. Unmatched junction bases numbered 4, after V lost 6 bases and J lost 2 bases. In DNA form, the CDR3 reads TGTGCCAGCAGGGGGACTAGACACACAGATACGCAGTATTTT. It yields the protein CASRGTRHTDTQYF.

V usage is TRBV19 and J usage is TRBJ2-5; 9 bases fit TRBD2. The germline gives CDR1 LNHDA, CDR2 SQIVND (reference sequence). There are 13 residues in the CDR3. The V and J ends lost 5 bases and 3 bases, in that order; junction bases with no gene match: 1. The CDR3 nucleotides read TGTGCCAGTAGTGCTAGCGGGAAAGAGACCCAGTACTTC. Amino acid sequence: CASSASGKETQYF.

The chain recombines TRBV10-3 with TRBJ1-5; 8 bases agree with TRBD1. Per the germline V gene, CDR1 is ENHRY and CDR2 is SYGVKD. J was trimmed by 2 bases and V by 5 bases; bases with no gene match: 8. This CDR3 region has 16 residues. The DNA for the CDR3 is TGTGCCATCAGTTCTGGACAGGGCGGAGGCAATCAGCCCCAGCATTTT. This translates into CAISSGQGGGNQPQHF.

This clone was counted at least ten times. V usage is TRBV2 and J usage is TRBJ2-5, with D possibly being TRBD2 (5 bases). This CDR3 is built from 15 residues. Germline V lookup: CDR1 SNHLY, CDR2 FYNNEI. Trimming stripped 8 bases from V and 3 bases from J, with 19 bases between. The CDR3 loop reads CASSLWTGNEETQYF. CDR3 in DNA: TGTGCCAGCTCTCTTTGGACGGGGAATGAAGAGACCCAGTACTTC. Based on the CDR3 plus reference TRBV2 and TRBJ2-5, the full variable domain is EPEVTQTPSHQVTQMGQEVILRCVPISNHLYFYWYRQILGQKVEFLVSFYNNEISEKSEIFDDQFSVERPDGSNFTLKIRSTKLEDSAMYFCASSLWTGNEETQYFGPGTRLLVL.

The gene calls are TRBV7-2 and TRBJ1-2, with TRBD1 as a possible D gene (5 bases). V lost 7 bases and J 6 bases, leaving 18 bases between the germline ends. This CDR3 has 14 residues. The germline V gene encodes CDR1 SGHTA and CDR2 FQGNSA. In DNA, the CDR3 is TGTGCCAGCAATTCTTTCGACAGCTTCAATGGCTACACCTTC. Translation: CASNSFDSFNGYTF.